The rows below give T cell receptor beta chains drawn from one sample of a study of patients and donors after allogeneic stem cell transplantation. TCRdb passed the RT-PCR reads through MiXCR, listing each CDR3 protein once. The sample includes about 57,000 distinct CDR3 sequences, roughly 15% of them seen just once. The sequenced sample was blood, either unsorted or a sorted T cell fraction (not recorded which). Receptor source: a human donor who was either an allogeneic HSCT recipient or a stem cell or donor lymphocyte infusion donor (not recorded which). It is not recorded whose cells these are; they may come from a transplant donor. The conserved cysteine and the conserved F or W are not part of the CDR3 here.

j_call | v_call | cdr3_aa
TRBJ2-1 | TRBV5-1 | ASSLAISPNEQF
TRBJ1-3 | TRBV12-3/TRBV12-4 | ASRPPGENTIY
TRBJ2-1 | TRBV15 | ATSSNIGSGSGYEQF
TRBJ2-5 | TRBV2 | ASRALAGGSETQY
TRBJ1-5 | TRBV5-1 | ASSEEWGSNQPQH
TRBJ2-7 | TRBV20-1 | SAPIPPATYEQY
TRBJ2-3 | TRBV5-1 | ASSFLRGGAADTQY
TRBJ1-5 | TRBV20-1 | SALASGTGSGQPQH
TRBJ1-1 | TRBV25-1 | ASSSTGNTEAF
TRBJ1-1 | TRBV6-6 | ASSYPYPAEAF
TRBJ2-3 | TRBV10-3 | AISDLAGEGRGTDTQY
TRBJ2-3 | TRBV5-8 | ASSLAGGFGTDTQY
TRBJ2-3 | TRBV27 | ASGRDRDGDTQY
TRBJ2-7 | TRBV7-3 | ASSLTGRGSYEQY
TRBJ2-1 | TRBV9 | ASSVAPGGEQF
TRBJ2-1 | TRBV7-6 | ASSSTSVEQF
TRBJ1-3 | TRBV5-1 | ASSLGTDSGNTIY
TRBJ1-5 | TRBV27 | ASSPLPGQGTKGNQPQH
TRBJ2-1 | TRBV27 | ASSLKPGLAGVTEQF
TRBJ1-1 | TRBV20-1 | SARDGTVNTEAF
TRBJ2-1 | TRBV29-1 | SVEDIWIGSSYNEQF
TRBJ1-4 | TRBV5-6 | ASSSGAVDEKLF
TRBJ2-3 | TRBV24-1 | ATSDPSGTDTQY
TRBJ2-1 | TRBV7-3 | ASSLGSGQDQF
TRBJ2-1 | TRBV25-1 | ASRHTGLAGGNEQF
TRBJ1-2 | TRBV12-3/TRBV12-4 | ASFKTGPYGYT
TRBJ2-4 | TRBV4-2 | ASSPEPGLNLAKNIQY
TRBJ1-2 | TRBV5-1 | ASSLVWGTDPNYGYT
TRBJ2-7 | TRBV29-1 | SVAGGQNYEQY
TRBJ1-3 | TRBV12-3/TRBV12-4 | ASSTGQSSGNTIY
TRBJ2-2 | TRBV7-8 | ASSTATGMGELF
TRBJ2-7 | TRBV4-1 | ASSLGQGYEQY
TRBJ1-3 | TRBV5-1 | ASSLGAYPRQLSGNTIY
TRBJ2-1 | TRBV27 | ASTRTFLLYNEQF
TRBJ1-5 | TRBV12-3/TRBV12-4 | ASRSGQGGIKPQH
TRBJ2-1 | TRBV12-3/TRBV12-4 | ASSPSGGLPFYNEQF
TRBJ1-6 | TRBV7-3 | ASSLSGFGNSPLH
TRBJ2-7 | TRBV20-1 | SARADTTYEQY
TRBJ2-7 | TRBV7-3 | ASSLAGQANEQY
TRBJ1-5 | TRBV12-3/TRBV12-4 | ASSLEGGYVQPQH
TRBJ2-7 | TRBV24-1 | ATSDPDRAYEQY
TRBJ1-1 | TRBV21-1 | ASSKWGHYTEAF
TRBJ1-3 | TRBV5-1 | ASSFTTSRGNTIY
TRBJ2-3 | TRBV24-1 | ATSVLTGVGTDTQY
TRBJ2-7 | TRBV27 | ASSLSRTGFGWNEQY
TRBJ2-4 | TRBV20-1 | SARWGGTGKNIQY
TRBJ2-1 | TRBV25-1 | ASSEYPTGATYNEQF
TRBJ1-1 | TRBV2 | ASSEPPGEAF
TRBJ2-5 | TRBV10-3 | AISEGLEETQY
TRBJ2-3 | TRBV7-6 | ASSLEASGSTDTQY
TRBJ2-2 | TRBV10-1 | ASSVGTHNTGELF
TRBJ1-5 | TRBV20-1 | SAHMTREANQPQH
TRBJ1-3 | TRBV7-9 | ASSLAGQLTRSGNTIY
TRBJ2-5 | TRBV5-1 | ASSLVGGTGREETQY